This TCR beta chain stems from a study of tumor-infiltrating lymphocytes in oesophageal squamous cell carcinoma. In its sample, this clonotype ranks as medium-sized (0.01 to 0.1%). TCRdb analysed the PCR reads with MiXCR anew, one entry per CDR3 protein. Of approximately 12,000 distinct CDR3 sequences listed, roughly three fifths are singletons. Germline CDR1 is SGHDT and CDR2 is YYEEEE. This CDR3 has 15 residues. V gave up 0 bases and J gave up 1 base, with 8 bases separating them. Sample: esophageal tumor tissue. This TCR was recovered from a male donor with esophageal squamous cell carcinoma. This sequence joins TRBV5-6 and TRBJ2-1; D gene unclear. The CDR3 sequence: CASSLVGLSYNEQFF. DNA of the CDR3: TGTGCCAGCAGCTTGGTTGGTCTTTCCTACAATGAGCAGTTCTTC.